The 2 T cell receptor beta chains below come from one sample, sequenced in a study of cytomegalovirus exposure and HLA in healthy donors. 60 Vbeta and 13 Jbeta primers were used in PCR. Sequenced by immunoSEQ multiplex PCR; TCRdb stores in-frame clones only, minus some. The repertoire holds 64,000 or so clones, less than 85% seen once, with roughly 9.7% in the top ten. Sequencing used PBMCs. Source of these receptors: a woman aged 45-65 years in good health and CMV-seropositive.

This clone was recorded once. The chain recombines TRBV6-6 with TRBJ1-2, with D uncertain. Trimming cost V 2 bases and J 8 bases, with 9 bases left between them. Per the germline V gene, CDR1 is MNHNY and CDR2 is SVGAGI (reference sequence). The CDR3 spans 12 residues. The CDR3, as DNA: TGTGCCAGCAGTTACGAGGCCCGCGGCTACACCTTC. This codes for CASSYEARGYTF.

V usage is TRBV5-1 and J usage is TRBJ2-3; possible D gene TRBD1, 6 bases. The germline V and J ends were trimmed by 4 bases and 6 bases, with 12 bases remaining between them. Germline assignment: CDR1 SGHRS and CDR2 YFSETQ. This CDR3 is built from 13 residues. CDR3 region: CASSQQGEDTQYF. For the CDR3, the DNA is TGCGCCAGCAGCCAACAGGGTGAGGATACGCAGTATTTT.